This T cell receptor beta chain was captured by sequencing in a study of T cell responses to AZD1222 COVID-19 vaccine. CDR3 length equals 12 residues. V lost 4 bases and J lost 5, with 8 bases in between. Germline assignment: CDR1 WSHSY and CDR2 SAAADI. The data were produced by immunoSEQ multiplex PCR, yet TCRdb's version contains in-frame clones alone and is incomplete. Among 85,000 to 90,000 clones, 90% were seen once, and the ten largest hold about 3%. The receptor was derived from an adult in good health. The V call is TRBV10-2, the J call TRBJ2-5, with D possibly TRBD1 on 5 matching bases. Here the sequenced sample was peripheral blood, taken on day 0 of AZD1222 vaccination. CDR3 amino acids: CASSAGRETQYF. DNA of the CDR3: TGCGCCAGCAGTGCAGGGCGGGAGACCCAGTACTTC.